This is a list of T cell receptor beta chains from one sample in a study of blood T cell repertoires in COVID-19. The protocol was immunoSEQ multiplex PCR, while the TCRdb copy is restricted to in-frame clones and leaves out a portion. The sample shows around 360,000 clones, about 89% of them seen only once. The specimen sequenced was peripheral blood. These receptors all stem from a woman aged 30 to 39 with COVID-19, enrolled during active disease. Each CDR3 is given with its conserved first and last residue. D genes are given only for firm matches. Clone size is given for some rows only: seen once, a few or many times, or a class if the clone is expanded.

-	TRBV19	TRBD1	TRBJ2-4	CASSIQGAGKNIQYF	TGTGCCAGTAGTATACAGGGGGCCGGCAAAAACATTCAGTACTTC
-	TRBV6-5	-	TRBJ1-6	CASSYTTEYNSPLHF	TGTGCCAGCAGTTATACGACGGAGTATAATTCACCCCTCCACTTT
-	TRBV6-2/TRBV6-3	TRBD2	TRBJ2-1	CASSYQTGTSGRIYNEQFF	TGTGCCAGCAGTTACCAGACAGGGACTAGCGGGAGGATCTACAATGAGCAGTTCTTC
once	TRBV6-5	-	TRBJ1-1	CASSPSRQGNTEAFF	TGTGCCAGCAGCCCAAGCCGGCAGGGGAACACTGAAGCTTTCTTT
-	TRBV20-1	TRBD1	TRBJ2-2	CSASTGGADGELFF	TGCAGTGCTAGTACAGGGGGCGCAGACGGGGAGCTGTTTTTT
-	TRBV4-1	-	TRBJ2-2	CASSPGQGFTGELFF	TGCGCCAGCAGCCCTGGGCAGGGGTTCACCGGGGAGCTGTTTTTT
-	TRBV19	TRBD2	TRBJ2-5	CASSGTSGYQETQYF	TGTGCCAGTAGTGGGACTAGCGGCTACCAAGAGACCCAGTACTTC
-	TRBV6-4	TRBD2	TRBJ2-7	CASSEYEAGGLYEQYF	TGTGCCAGCAGTGAATATGAAGCGGGAGGGTTATACGAGCAGTACTTC
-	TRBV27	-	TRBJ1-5	CASGRWGLNQPQHF	TGTGCCAGCGGGCGGTGGGGGCTGAATCAGCCCCAGCATTTT
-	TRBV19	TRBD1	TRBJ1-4	CASSSTTGTGFSTNEKLFF	TGTGCCAGTAGTAGCACCACCGGGACAGGGTTTTCAACTAATGAAAAACTGTTTTTT
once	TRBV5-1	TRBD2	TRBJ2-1	CASRPTSGANNEQFF	TGCGCCAGCAGGCCTACTAGCGGGGCCAACAATGAGCAGTTCTTC
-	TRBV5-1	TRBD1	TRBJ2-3	CASSLDRGPDTQYF	TGCGCCAGCAGCTTGGACAGGGGCCCAGATACGCAGTATTTT
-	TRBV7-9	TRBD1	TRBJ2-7	CASSSTGDPYEQYF	TGTGCCAGCAGCTCCACAGGGGATCCCTACGAGCAGTACTTC
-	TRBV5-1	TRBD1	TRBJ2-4	CASSDGQGGKNIQYF	TGCGCCAGCAGCGATGGACAGGGTGGTAAAAACATTCAGTACTTC
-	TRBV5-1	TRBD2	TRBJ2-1	CASSFGLAGYNEQFF	TGCGCCAGCAGCTTTGGACTAGCGGGGTACAATGAGCAGTTCTTC
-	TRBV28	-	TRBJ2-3	CASSFWRTDTQYF	TGTGCCAGCAGTTTCTGGAGAACAGATACGCAGTATTTT
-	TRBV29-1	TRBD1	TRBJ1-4	CSGRQGEKLFF	TGCAGCGGACGACAGGGCGAAAAACTGTTTTTT
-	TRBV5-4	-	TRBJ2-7	CASSLWDINPYEQYF	TGTGCCAGCAGCTTATGGGACATTAACCCCTACGAGCAGTACTTC
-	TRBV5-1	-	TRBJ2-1	CASRIEPSYNEQFF	TGCGCCAGCAGGATCGAGCCCTCCTACAATGAGCAGTTCTTC
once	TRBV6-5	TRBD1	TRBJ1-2	CASSYGQGATGYTF	TGTGCCAGCAGTTACGGACAGGGGGCTACTGGCTACACCTTC
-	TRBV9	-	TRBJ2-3	CASNKGFSTDTQYF	TGTGCCAGCAACAAGGGGTTCTCCACAGATACGCAGTATTTT
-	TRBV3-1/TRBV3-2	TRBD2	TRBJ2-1	CASSQDPQREGGEQFF	TGTGCCAGCAGCCAAGATCCCCAGCGGGAGGGCGGTGAGCAGTTCTTC
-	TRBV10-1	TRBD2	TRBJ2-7	CASSGTSVYEQYF	TGCGCCAGCAGCGGGACTAGCGTCTACGAGCAGTACTTC
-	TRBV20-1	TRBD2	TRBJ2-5	CSASGLAGDGETQYF	TGCAGTGCTAGTGGACTAGCGGGAGACGGGGAGACCCAGTACTTC
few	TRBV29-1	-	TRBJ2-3	CSARRVDTQYF	TGCAGCGCCCGACGGGTGGATACGCAGTATTTT
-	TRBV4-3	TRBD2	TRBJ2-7	CASSQARGRAYEQYF	TGCGCCAGCAGCCAAGCTCGCGGGAGGGCATACGAGCAGTACTTC
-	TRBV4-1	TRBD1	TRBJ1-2	CASSQAGQGYYGYTF	TGCGCCAGCAGCCAAGCAGGACAGGGGTACTATGGCTACACCTTC
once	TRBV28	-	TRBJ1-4	CASSLVGQGGEKLFF	TGTGCCAGCAGTTTAGTAGGGCAGGGAGGGGAAAAACTGTTTTTT
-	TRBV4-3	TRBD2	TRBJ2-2	CASSQGWGGRVGTGELFF	TGCGCCAGCAGCCAAGGTTGGGGCGGGAGGGTCGGCACCGGGGAGCTGTTTTTT